This T cell receptor beta chain originates from a study of human T cells and chemical hapten exposure (dated by TCRdb to the early 2020s). Concerning the study at large: For sensitization, 2% DPC in acetone was applied to a 2 cm by 2 cm area of upper inner arm skin. Libraries were pooled for sequencing, and variation in per-sample TCR yields was attributed mainly to small differences in library volumes within the pool. The study tracked peripheral blood TCR repertoire changes in vivo during primary and secondary sensitization to the hapten diphenylcyclopropenone (DPC) in alopecia patients. The mostly female patient cohort included alopecia areata with under or over 50% scalp involvement, alopecia totalis and alopecia universalis. About 30 alopecia patients provided blood for TCR sequencing at one to four time points (pre-sensitization, 2, 6 and 24 weeks). Blood was sampled from patients pre-sensitization (week 0) and at 2, 6 and about 24 weeks after DPC sensitization. Patients additionally received weekly therapeutic DPC doses to the scalp throughout the roughly 26-week study period. Patch testing on the upper back used Finn chambers containing 0.01% DPC, with scoring done after 6 days according to International Contact Dermatitis Research Group standards.

Here is what the overall study found, with its caveats: Alopecia, a presumed autoimmune disease, was present in all patients, so the immune response of the patients might differ from that of healthy individuals. A positive correlation was found between the number of PT1 expanded TCRs and patch test score, with significance reached at thresholds 8, 16 and 32 but not 4. Compared with pre-sensitization or healthy control sets, expanded TCRs formed significantly more large CDR3 similarity clusters, which is consistent with antigen-driven responses. DPC sensitization did not change the number of TCRs with a frequency above 1 in 1000, and there was no evidence of changes in global repertoire structure. Repeated subsampling changed both the strength of the expansion versus patch-test correlation and the threshold at which that correlation became significant.

Many counts were recorded for this clonotype. The antigen it binds to is not known. The sample holds no much larger clone one base away, and base qualities are not on file. The intended sense of this specimen's time point label: patch test 1, 2 weeks after DPC sensitization. The meaning of the sample's treatment or condition label: therapeutic diphenylcyclopropenone sensitization with weekly scalp DPC. At each patch-test visit, blood was drawn before the patch test was applied. To be eligible, patients had to be aged 18 to 70, diagnosed with alopecia and judged suitable for DPC therapy, while pregnant patients were excluded. Total RNA was isolated from unfractionated whole blood collected in Tempus Blood RNA tubes. Library preparation was by RACE. The instrument given in TCRdb is NextSeq 500. During library preparation, unique molecular identifiers were attached to individual cDNA molecules so that TCRs could be counted quantitatively and reproducibly. From each blood RNA sample, both TCR alpha and TCR beta chains were sequenced. The study's processing was this. A median of around 96,000 TCRs per sample was observed, with a range of 23,224 to 690,600. The Decombinator software suite was used to annotate the V, J and CDR3 of the TCR reads. For the PS versus PT1 abundance plots, all samples were subsampled to the same number of TCRs (28,000). Expanded TCRs were defined as absent before sensitization and observed at least eight times at the 2-week time point. TCRdb cleaned the public reads at Q25 with fastp, built clones with MiXCR and kept in-frame beta chains. Here each entry gathers all rows of one CDR3 protein and keeps the most common genes and DNA. These V and J calls are TCRdb output, not the study's own analysis. The sample table records about 380,000 distinct CDR3 sequences; 4.8% of these occur just once. Of the sample, under 2.5% falls within the top ten clones.

In the germline V gene (reference sequence), CDR1 corresponds to SGHKS and CDR2 to YYEKEE. V is reduced by 4 bases and J by 0 bases, leaving a spacing of 20 bases between them. The CDR3, from cysteine to phenylalanine, totals 18 residues. Just CDR3 DNA is preserved here, 54 bases in frame from base 1. Here the chain combines TRBV5-5 and TRBJ2-1, with TRBD1 as a weak D call on 7 bases. The sequencing used whole blood, collected in connection with sensitization to the hapten diphenylcyclopropenone (DPC). The receptor was isolated from a woman in her forties or fifties with alopecia areata. Some clones in this sample may be carry-over from other donors' samples. The encoded CDR3 is CASSPGEGATSSYNEQFF. The bases are TGTGCCAGCAGCCCTGGAGAGGGGGCGACTAGCTCCTACAATGAGCAGTTCTTC.